The TCR beta chain described here comes from a study of T cell responses to AZD1222 COVID-19 vaccine. General study points: Just a handful of people given AZD1222 tested seropositive at baseline.

Germline CDR1 reads MNHEY; CDR2 reads SVGEGT. V lost 4 bases to trimming and J lost 5 bases, with 14 bases between them. This CDR3 comprises 14 residues. Concerning this clone itself: The antigen is undetermined.

Assay used: immunoSEQ multiplex PCR; TCRdb lists only in-frame clones, some missing. The profile shows around 200,000 clones, around 94% of them singletons. The V gene is TRBV6-2 or TRBV6-3, the J gene TRBJ2-5; unclear D gene. The sample in question was peripheral blood, obtained 28 days after the second AZD1222 dose. This sequence originates from an adult who received the AZD1222 COVID-19 vaccine. The CDR3 here is CASSFDGVWETQYF. In DNA, the CDR3 is TGTGCCAGCAGTTTTGACGGAGTTTGGGAGACCCAGTACTTC.